The sample holds a few counts of the clone carrying this T cell receptor (beta chain). Its antigen is unidentified. The sample is drawn from a study of T cells in Graves' hyperthyroidism and ophthalmopathy. Study details: Peripheral blood was secured at the point of initial diagnosis, before any treatment.

Study-wide findings and caveats: Blood also contained most expanded thyroid clonotypes above 0.001.

What was amplified from RNA transcripts were TCR beta CDR3 regions. TCR CDR3 underwent first-round RT-PCR with the HTBI primer set. In TCRdb, the multiplex PCR reads were re-called with MiXCR into one record per CDR3 protein. The sample has hundreds of thousands of distinct CDR3 sequences; 12% to 15% are singletons. The V gene lost 7 bases and the J gene lost 6 bases, with 16 bases spanning the gap. The CDR3 runs 14 residues. The V gene's germline CDR1 is LNHDA and CDR2 SQIVND (reference sequence). Material for sequencing was blood. The chain recombines TRBV19 with TRBJ1-5; maybe TRBD1 (6 bases). The receptor was isolated from a woman in her late teens or twenties with Graves' hyperthyroidism. The DNA for the CDR3 is TGTGCCAGTACCCCTACAGGGTACGGTCAGCCCCAGCATTTT. The encoded protein is CASTPTGYGQPQHF.